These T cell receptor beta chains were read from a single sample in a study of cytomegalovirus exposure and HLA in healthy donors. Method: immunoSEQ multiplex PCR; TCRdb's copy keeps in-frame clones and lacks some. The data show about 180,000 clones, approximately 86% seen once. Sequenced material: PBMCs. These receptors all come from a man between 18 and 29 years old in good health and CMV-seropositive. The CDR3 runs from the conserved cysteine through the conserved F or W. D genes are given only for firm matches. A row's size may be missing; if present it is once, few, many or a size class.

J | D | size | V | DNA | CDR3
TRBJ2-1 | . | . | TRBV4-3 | TGCGCCAGCAGCCATAGGAGGGTTTACGATGAGCAGTTCTTC | CASSHRRVYDEQFF
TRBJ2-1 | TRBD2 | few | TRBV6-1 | TGTGCCAGCAGTTTGGGCGGGGGGGCGTTTGAGCAGTTCTTC | CASSLGGGAFEQFF
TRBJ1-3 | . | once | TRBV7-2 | TGTGCCAGCAGCTTATATTCCGGGGGAACTGGAAACACCATATATTTT | CASSLYSGGTGNTIYF
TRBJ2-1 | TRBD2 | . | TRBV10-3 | TGTGCCATCAGTGAGCTAGCGGCCAGCTCCTACAATGAGCAGTTCTTC | CAISELAASSYNEQFF
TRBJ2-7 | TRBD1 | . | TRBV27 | TGTGCCAGCAGTTTTGCGGGGACAGGGTACTACGAGCAGTACTTC | CASSFAGTGYYEQYF
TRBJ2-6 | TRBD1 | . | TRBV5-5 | TGTGCCAGCAGCTTGCCTTACAGGGGGCGCACGACCAACGTCCTGACTTTC | CASSLPYRGRTTNVLTF
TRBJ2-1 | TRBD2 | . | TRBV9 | TGTGCCAGCAGCGTAGGAGGACTAGCGGGGATCAATGAGCAGTTCTTC | CASSVGGLAGINEQFF
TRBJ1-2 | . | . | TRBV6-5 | TGTGCCAGCAGTTACGCCGGTAATTTCTATGGCTACACCTTC | CASSYAGNFYGYTF
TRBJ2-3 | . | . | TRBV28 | TGTGCCAGCACCCCCAGGGCAGATACGCAGTATTTT | CASTPRADTQYF
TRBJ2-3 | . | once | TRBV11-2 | TGTGCCAGCAGCAAAAGCCCCCTAGTATTCGGCACAGATACGCAGTATTTT | CASSKSPLVFGTDTQYF
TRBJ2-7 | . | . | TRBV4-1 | TGCGCCAGCAGCCAATATTTTACTTCCTACGAGCAGTACTTC | CASSQYFTSYEQYF
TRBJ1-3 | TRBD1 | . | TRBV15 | TGTGCCACCAGTCGGACAGGGGATACTGGAAACACCATATATTTT | CATSRTGDTGNTIYF
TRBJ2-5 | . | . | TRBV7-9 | TGTGCCAGCAGCCCCCCCAGGGAAAGAGAGACCCAGTACTTC | CASSPPRERETQYF
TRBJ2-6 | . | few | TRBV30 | TGTGCCTGGAGCGCTGAACTTGGGGCCAACGTCCTGACTTTC | CAWSAELGANVLTF
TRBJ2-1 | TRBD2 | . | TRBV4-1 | TGCGCCAGCAGCCAAGCAGCGGGGGGGTCTGAGCAGTTCTTC | CASSQAAGGSEQFF
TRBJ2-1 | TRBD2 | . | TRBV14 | TGTGCCAGCACCTCCGGGACTAGCGACATATACAATGAGCAGTTCTTC | CASTSGTSDIYNEQFF
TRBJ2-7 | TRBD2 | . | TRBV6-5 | TGTGCCAGCAGGGCGACTAGCGCCAGCTCCTACGAGCAGTACTTC | CASRATSASSYEQYF
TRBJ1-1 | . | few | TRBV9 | TGTGCCAGCAGCCCCGGACAGAACACTGAAGCTTTCTTT | CASSPGQNTEAFF
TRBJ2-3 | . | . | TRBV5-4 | TGTGCCAGCTCCCGTTCCGGGGTGTACCCCGATACGCAGTATTTT | CASSRSGVYPDTQYF
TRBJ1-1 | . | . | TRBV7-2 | TGTGCCAGCAGCTCCGGACTGGGGGGAGGCACTGAAGCTTTCTTT | CASSSGLGGGTEAFF
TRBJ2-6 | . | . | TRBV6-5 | TGTGCCAGCACCCGCCCGGGGTCCGGGGCCAACGTCCTGACTTTC | CASTRPGSGANVLTF
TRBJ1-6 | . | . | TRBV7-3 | TGTGCCAGCAGCCTCTCCGGGGGAGGTAATTCACCCCTCCACTTT | CASSLSGGGNSPLHF
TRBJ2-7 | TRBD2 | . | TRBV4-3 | TGCGCCAGCAGCCAAGCGATACTAGCGGGCTACGAGCAGTACTTC | CASSQAILAGYEQYF
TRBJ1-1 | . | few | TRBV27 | TGTGCCAGCACTTCCTCGGCGGGAGGCCCAAGCCCAGCTTTCTTT | CASTSSAGGPSPAFF
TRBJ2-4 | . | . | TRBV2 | TGTGCCAGCAGGTCTGCCGGTTGGGCCAAAAACATTCAGTACTTC | CASRSAGWAKNIQYF
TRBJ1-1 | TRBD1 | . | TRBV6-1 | TGTGCCAGCAGTGAATCCCCAGCGGGACAGGGGGGCGCTTTCTTT | CASSESPAGQGGAFF
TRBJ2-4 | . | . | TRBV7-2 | TGTGCCAGCAGCGAAAAACAGGGCTCGGCCAAAAACATTCAGTACTTC | CASSEKQGSAKNIQYF
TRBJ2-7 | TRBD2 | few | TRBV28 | TGTGCCAGCAGGGAAGAAGCGGGGGGAAGCTCCTACGAGCAGTACTTC | CASREEAGGSSYEQYF
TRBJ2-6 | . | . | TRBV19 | TGTGCCGGTTCTAATCCATCTGGGGCCAACGTCCTGACTTTC | CAGSNPSGANVLTF
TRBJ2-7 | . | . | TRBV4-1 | TGCGCCAGCAGCCAAACTCGGTCGAATCCCTACGAGCAGTACTTC | CASSQTRSNPYEQYF
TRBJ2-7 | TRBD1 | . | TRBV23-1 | TGCGCCAGCAGCTCGGGACAGGCCTACTCCTACGAGCAGTACTTC | CASSSGQAYSYEQYF
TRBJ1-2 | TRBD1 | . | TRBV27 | TGTGCCAGCAGAAAAACAGGGGTCGGAGGCTACACCTTC | CASRKTGVGGYTF
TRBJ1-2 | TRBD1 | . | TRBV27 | TGTGCCAGCAGTTCCGGACAGGGGGTTGACTACACCTTC | CASSSGQGVDYTF
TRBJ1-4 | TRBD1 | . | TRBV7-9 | TGTGCCAGCAGCCCCCAGGGGGCGGGTGAAAAACTGTTTTTT | CASSPQGAGEKLFF
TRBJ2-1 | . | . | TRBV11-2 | TGTGCCAGCAGCTATATTTCGGAGGAGCAGTTCTTC | CASSYISEEQFF
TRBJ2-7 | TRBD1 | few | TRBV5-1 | TGCGCCAGCAGCTGGGACAGGGCGGGCCACGAGCAGTACTTC | CASSWDRAGHEQYF
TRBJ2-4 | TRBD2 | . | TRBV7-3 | TGTGCCAGCAGCCCCGGGACTAGCGGTAACATTCAGTACTTC | CASSPGTSGNIQYF
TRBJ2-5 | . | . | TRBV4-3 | TGCGCCAGCCACGCGGGGCAAGAGACCCAGTACTTC | CASHAGQETQYF
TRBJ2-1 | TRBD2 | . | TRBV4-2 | TGTGCCAGCAGCCAAGATTGGCTAGCGGGAGGGCCCTATGAGCAGTTCTTC | CASSQDWLAGGPYEQFF
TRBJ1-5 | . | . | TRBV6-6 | TGTGCCAGCAGTACAGGGCTCAATCAGCCCCAGCATTTT | CASSTGLNQPQHF
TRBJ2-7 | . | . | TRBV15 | TGTGCCACCAGCAGAGATAGGGGGTCCTACGAGCAGTACTTC | CATSRDRGSYEQYF
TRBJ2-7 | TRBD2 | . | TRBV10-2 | TGCGCCAGCAGTGACGGGAGGGCTTACGAGCAGTACTTC | CASSDGRAYEQYF
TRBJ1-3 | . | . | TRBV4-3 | TGCGCCAGCAGCCAAGATTCTTGGACAGCCAGCCTCTCTGGAAACACCATATATTTT | CASSQDSWTASLSGNTIYF
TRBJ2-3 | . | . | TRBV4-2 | TGTGCCAGCAGCCAAGGGGACTGGACCCGGGATCGCGATTTT | CASSQGDWTRDRDF
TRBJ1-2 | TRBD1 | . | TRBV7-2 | TGTGCCAGCAGCACACCCGGGACAGGGATTGGCTACACCTTC | CASSTPGTGIGYTF
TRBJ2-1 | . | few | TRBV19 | TGTGCCAGTAGTTATTACAATGAGCAGTTCTTC | CASSYYNEQFF
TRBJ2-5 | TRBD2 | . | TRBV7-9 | TGTGCCGCCAGCCGAATTAGCGGGAGTGGAGAGACCCAGTACTTC | CAASRISGSGETQYF
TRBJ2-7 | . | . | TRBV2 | TGTGCCAGCAGTGCCCGACTCTCCTACGAGCAGTACTTC | CASSARLSYEQYF
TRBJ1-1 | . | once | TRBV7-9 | TGTGCCAGCTTGGGGGGGAACACTGAAGCTTTCTTT | CASLGGNTEAFF
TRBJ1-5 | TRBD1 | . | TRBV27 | TGTGCCAGCAGCTTGACAGGGAGCCAGCCCCAGCATTTT | CASSLTGSQPQHF
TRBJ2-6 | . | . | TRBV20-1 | TGCCCTGAGGCAGGGGCCAACGTCCTGACTTTC | CPEAGANVLTF
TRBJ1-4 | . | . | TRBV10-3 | TGTGCCATCAGTGCAGACGGGGGGAGTGAAAAACTGTTTTTT | CAISADGGSEKLFF
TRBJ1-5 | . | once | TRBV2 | TGTGCCAGCAGTGAAAACGACCTAGGAGGGCCCCAGCATTTT | CASSENDLGGPQHF
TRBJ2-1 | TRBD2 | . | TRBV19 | TGTGCCAGTATCGGGTGGACTAGCGGGGGGGTTGAGCAGTTCTTC | CASIGWTSGGVEQFF